The clone carrying this T cell receptor beta chain was observed many times. What it binds is not known. When ophthalmopathy did not progress within 18 months, Graves' hyperthyroidism was considered stable. Thyroid ultrasound and orbital computed tomography, with clinical symptoms and serum thyroxine and TRAb, informed diagnoses. Template material for amplifying TCR beta CDR3 regions consisted of RNA transcripts. During a first-round RT-PCR of the TCR CDR3, the HTBI primer set was used. TCRdb reprocessed the multiplex PCR reads with MiXCR, giving one entry per CDR3 protein. The data show about 570,000 distinct CDR3 sequences, 14% seen once. These data come from a study of T cells in Graves' hyperthyroidism and ophthalmopathy. General observations from the study: It was a median approximately six months before onset that the model predicted ophthalmopathy. Blood samples included most of the expanded thyroid clonotypes exceeding 0.001.

J gave up 5 bases and V 5 bases, and 4 bases lay outside the gene matches. The CDR3 runs to 12 residues. The V gene's germline CDR1 is SGHRS and CDR2 YFSETQ. The sequence was collected from a woman in her forties with Graves' hyperthyroidism. The chain couples TRBV5-1 to TRBJ2-7; TRBD1 aligns across 7 bases. The sequencing input was blood. For the CDR3, the DNA is TGCGCCAGCAGGCGAACAGGGGACGAGCAGTACTTC. The encoded protein is CASRRTGDEQYF.